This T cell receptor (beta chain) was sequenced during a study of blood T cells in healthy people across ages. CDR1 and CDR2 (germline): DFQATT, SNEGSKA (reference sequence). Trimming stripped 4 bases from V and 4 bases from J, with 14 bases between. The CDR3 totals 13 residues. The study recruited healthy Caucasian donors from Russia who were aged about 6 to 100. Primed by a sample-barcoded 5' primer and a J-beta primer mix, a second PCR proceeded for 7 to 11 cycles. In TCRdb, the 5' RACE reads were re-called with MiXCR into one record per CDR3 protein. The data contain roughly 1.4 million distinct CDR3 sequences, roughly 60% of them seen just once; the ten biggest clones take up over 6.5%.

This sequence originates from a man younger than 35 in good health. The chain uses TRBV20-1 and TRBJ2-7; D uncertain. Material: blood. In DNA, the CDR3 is TGCAGTGCTAACCGCGGAAGAACTTACGAGCAGTACTTC. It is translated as CSANRGRTYEQYF.